This T cell receptor beta chain came from a study of cytomegalovirus exposure and HLA in healthy donors. Whole-study results and caveats: Highest at DRB1 and lowest at HLA-C, TCR association rates differed among HLA loci in a later analysis. Specific recognition of CMV antigens was confirmed in vitro for a few chains (all CMV-associated).

CDR3 length equals 15 residues. CDR1 is SGHTA and CDR2 is FQGTGA in the germline V gene. V was pared by 4 bases and J by 3 bases, with 12 bases between. On this clone itself: Its antigen is as yet unknown.

Although they were nominally healthy when sampled, donors likely had unrecorded immune exposures. Both 60 Vbeta primers and 13 Jbeta primers went into the PCR. The table came from immunoSEQ multiplex PCR; TCRdb's copy has only in-frame clones and leaves some out. Among 150,000 to 200,000 clones, over 60% were seen once, and the ten largest hold approximately 2.2%. The sequenced material came from PBMCs. This TCR was sampled from a woman between 50 and 59 years old in good health and CMV-seronegative. The V call is TRBV7-3, the J call TRBJ2-2, with unresolved D. The CDR3: CASSSSSMYTGELFF. The CDR3 DNA reads as TGTGCCAGCAGCTCCTCATCTATGTACACCGGGGAGCTGTTTTTT.